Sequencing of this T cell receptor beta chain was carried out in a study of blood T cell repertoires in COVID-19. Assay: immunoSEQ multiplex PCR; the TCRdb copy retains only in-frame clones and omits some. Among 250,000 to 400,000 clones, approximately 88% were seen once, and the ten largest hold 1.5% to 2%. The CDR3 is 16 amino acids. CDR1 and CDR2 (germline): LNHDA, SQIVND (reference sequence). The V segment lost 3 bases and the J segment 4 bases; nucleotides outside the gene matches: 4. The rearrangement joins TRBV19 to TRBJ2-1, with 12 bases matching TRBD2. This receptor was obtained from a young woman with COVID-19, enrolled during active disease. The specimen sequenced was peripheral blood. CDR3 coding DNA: TGTGCCAGTAGTATCTCTAGCGGGGGGGAATACAATGAGCAGTTCTTC. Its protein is CASSISSGGEYNEQFF.